This TCR beta chain was sequenced in a study of blood T cell repertoires in COVID-19. Study in general: Whether acute or convalescent, the COVID-19 samples came from the United States, Italy and Spain.

Germline V gene lookup returns CDR1 MNHNY and CDR2 SVGAGI (reference sequence). V lost 2 bases and J lost 5; bases outside the gene matches: 10. This CDR3 comprises 16 residues. Under the authors' procedure: Quantification of nucleated cells was approximated via reference gene primer amplification. Assay used: immunoSEQ multiplex PCR; TCRdb lists only in-frame clones, some missing. The V and J calls and the clone size are those of that table, but D and trimming were determined from the DNA. The sample holds approximately 59,000 clones, approximately 78% seen once. Sequenced sample: peripheral blood. The clonotype comes from a man at least 80 years old with acute or convalescent COVID-19. The chain is built from TRBV6-6 and TRBJ2-5, with 8 bases identical to TRBD2. The CDR3 loop is CASSYPGGRPGETQYF. The CDR3 DNA reads as TGTGCCAGCAGTTACCCTGGCGGGAGGCCAGGGGAGACCCAGTACTTC.